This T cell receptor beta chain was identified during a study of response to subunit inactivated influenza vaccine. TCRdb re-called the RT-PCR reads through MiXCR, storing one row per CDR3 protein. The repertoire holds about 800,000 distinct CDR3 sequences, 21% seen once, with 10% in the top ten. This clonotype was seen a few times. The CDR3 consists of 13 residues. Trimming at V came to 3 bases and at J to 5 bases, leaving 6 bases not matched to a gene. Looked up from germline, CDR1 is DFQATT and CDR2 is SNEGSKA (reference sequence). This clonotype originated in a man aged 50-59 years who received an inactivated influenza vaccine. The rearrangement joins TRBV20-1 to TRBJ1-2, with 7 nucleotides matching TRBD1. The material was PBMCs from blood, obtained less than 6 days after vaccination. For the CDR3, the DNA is TGCAGTGCTAGCGTCAGGGGGTTTTATGGCTACACCTTC. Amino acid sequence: CSASVRGFYGYTF.